Sequencing of this T cell receptor beta chain was carried out in a study of technical replicates of blood from several donors. The repertoire was sequenced with immunoSEQ multiplex PCR; TCRdb's copy has only in-frame clones and lacks some. The table lists about 79,000 clones, about 90% of them singletons. Germline V gene data show CDR1 as LNHDA and CDR2 as SQIVND (reference sequence). The V gene lost 4 bases and the J gene lost 0 bases, with 12 bases spanning the gap. The CDR3 has 15 residues. The specimen was T cells isolated from PBMCs. The rearrangement joins TRBV19 to TRBJ1-1; no definite D call. The TCR was taken from a human donor in good health. Some clones in this sample may be carry-over from other donors' samples. The CDR3 loop is CASSRSRHLNTEAFF. The CDR3 DNA follows: TGTGCCAGTAGTAGGTCACGCCACTTGAACACTGAAGCTTTCTTT. Full variable domain (rest looked up from reference TRBV19 and TRBJ1-1): DGGITQSPKYLFRKEGQNVTLSCEQNLNHDAMYWYRQDPGQGLRLIYYSQIVNDFQKGDIAEGYSVSREKKESFPLTVTSAQKNPTAFYLCASSRSRHLNTEAFFGQGTRLTVV.